These 30 T cell receptor beta chains originate from one sample sequenced in a study of response to subunit inactivated influenza vaccine. TCRdb recomputed calls from the RT-PCR reads with MiXCR, one row per CDR3 protein. The sample gives roughly 500,000 distinct CDR3 sequences, under 25% of which show up once; roughly 2.8% is in the top ten. These records were also assigned to another study, of T cells expressing NK-cell markers. That paper adds: Synthesis of TCR beta cDNA relied on 5'RACE template switching carrying UMIs.

This specimen consisted of CD4+ T cells sorted from PBMCs, obtained 11 to 12 days after vaccination. These receptor sequences come from a man aged 50 to 60 who received an inactivated influenza vaccine.

As regards this clonotype: With a much larger clone just one base away, this may be a read error. V gene TRBV3-1 combines with J gene TRBJ1-5; D not certain. The germline gives CDR1 LGHDT, CDR2 YNNKEL (reference sequence). The V and J ends lost 2 bases and 4 bases respectively, with 9 bases between them. The CDR3 extends over 14 amino acids. The CDR3 coding sequence is TGTGCCAGCAGCCAAACCGGTAGGAATCAGCCCCAGCATTTT. The encoded protein is CASSQTGRNQPQHF.

The chain carries TRBV29-1 and TRBJ2-7, with 9 bases lining up with TRBD1. The V segment lost 4 bases and the J segment 0 bases; nucleotides outside the gene matches: 4. The CDR3 is made up of 14 amino acids. Germline V lookup: CDR1 SQVTM, CDR2 ANQGSEA. CDR3 DNA: TGCAGCGTTGTTGGGACAGGGCTCTCCTACGAGCAGTACTTC. Amino acids: CSVVGTGLSYEQYF.

In its sample, this clonotype was seen a few times. The chain recombines TRBV4-2 with TRBJ2-3; D is undetermined. The CDR3 is 15 amino acids. V was cut by 0 bases and J by 1 base, with 8 bases left in between. CDR1 and CDR2 (germline): LGHNA, YNFKEQ. The CDR3, as DNA: TGTGCCAGCAGCCAAGATGGTCAGGGCACAGATACGCAGTATTTT. Amino acid sequence: CASSQDGQGTDTQYF.

There are a few counts of this clonotype. The rearrangement links TRBV2 to TRBJ1-2; the D is unclear. V lost 6 bases, J lost 3 bases, and 11 bases lay in between. CDR1 is SNHLY and CDR2 is FYNNEI in the germline V gene. This CDR3 has 13 residues. The CDR3 region has the DNA TGTGCCAGCAGCACGGATCGTGACTATGGCTACACCTTC. It is translated as CASSTDRDYGYTF.

The sample holds a few counts of this clonotype. The rearrangement uses TRBV11-2 and TRBJ1-3; maybe TRBD1 (5 bases). The CDR3 is 13 residues long. V lost 6 bases and J lost 2, with 8 bases in between. Germline lookup yields CDR1 SGHAT and CDR2 FQNNGV. In DNA form, the CDR3 reads TGTGCCAGCAGTTCAGGGACTGGAAACACCATATATTTT. It translates to CASSSGTGNTIYF.

V usage is TRBV7-2 and J usage is TRBJ1-1; D gene unclear. The CDR3 is 11 residues long. CDR1 and CDR2 from the germline V gene are SGHTA and FQGNSA. Trimming left V 2 bases short and J 8 bases short, with 6 bases between. The CDR3: CASSLKIEAFF. The CDR3 DNA sequence: TGTGCCAGCAGCTTAAAAATAGAAGCTTTCTTT. Using reference TRBV7-2 and TRBJ1-1 for the parts outside the CDR3, the full variable domain is GAGVSQSPSNKVTEKGKDVELRCDPISGHTALYWYRQSLGQGLEFLIYFQGNSAPDKSGLPSDRFSAERTGGSVSTLTIQRTQQEDSAVYLCASSLKIEAFFGQGTRLTVV.

The J gene is TRBJ2-6, the V gene TRBV6-2 or TRBV6-3, with D possibly being TRBD1 (6 bases). In germline, CDR1 is MNHEY, CDR2 SVGEGT. V was shortened by 4 bases and J by 0 bases, with 25 bases between the two germline ends. This CDR3 is 21 amino acids long. The DNA of the CDR3 is TGTGCCAGCAGTTCCTTACCCGGATTGTCTGGGACACACTCTGGGGCCAACGTCCTGACTTTC. Amino acid sequence: CASSSLPGLSGTHSGANVLTF.

This chain links TRBV12-3 or TRBV12-4 with TRBJ2-7; D possibly corresponds to TRBD2 (5 bases). This CDR3 has 12 residues. The V gene lost 2 bases and the J gene lost 10 bases, with 12 bases spanning the gap. CDR3 in DNA: TGTGCCAGCAGTTTACGGCGGAGGCAACAGTACTTC. Amino acids: CASSLRRRQQYF.

This clonotype has a handful of counts. The CDR3 bases are TGTGCCAGCGCCCACGGGACAATCGCCGCCGAGCAGTACTTC. Protein product: CASAHGTIAAEQYF. This chain joins TRBV7-9 and TRBJ2-7, with D tentatively TRBD1 (6 bases). The CDR3 contains 14 residues. CDR1 and CDR2 from the germline V gene are SEHNR and FQNEAQ (reference sequence). Trimming pared 8 bases from V and 6 bases from J, leaving 20 bases between.

The chain joins TRBV28 to TRBJ2-6; possibly TRBD1 for D (6 bases). Deletions cut 5 bases from V and 4 bases from J, with 12 bases between. This CDR3 has 15 amino acids. Per germline, CDR1 MDHEN and CDR2 SYDVKM. In DNA form, the CDR3 reads TGTGCCAGCAGTACCCCAGGGGCCGGGGCCAACGTCCTGACTTTC. It encodes CASSTPGAGANVLTF.

The gene calls are TRBV5-1 and TRBJ2-1; D possibly uses TRBD1 or TRBD2 (5 bases each). V lost 4 bases and J 2 bases, leaving 16 bases between the germline ends. Germline lookup yields CDR1 SGHRS and CDR2 YFSETQ. The CDR3 has 16 amino acids. The CDR3 here is CASSPLLSGPYNEQFF. The CDR3 DNA follows: TGCGCCAGCAGCCCTCTCCTTTCGGGACCCTACAATGAGCAGTTCTTC.

In this sample, this clonotype turned up a few times. V usage is TRBV29-1 and J usage is TRBJ1-1; D is undetermined. This CDR3 contains 13 residues. Trimming took off 6 bases at V and 1 base at J, with 12 bases between the two ends. Germline CDR1 and CDR2: SQVTM and ANQGSEA. This chain's CDR3 is CSVERTQNTEAFF. Here the CDR3 DNA reads TGCAGCGTGGAACGGACCCAGAACACTGAAGCTTTCTTT.

V and J are TRBV7-8 and TRBJ2-3, with unresolved D. This CDR3 is 14 amino acids long. V lost 5 bases, J lost 6 bases, and 15 bases lay in between. Germline CDR1 reads SGHVS; CDR2 reads FQNEAQ. The CDR3 protein is CASSPTILGDTQYF. In DNA form, the CDR3 reads TGTGCCAGCAGCCCGACCATTCTAGGGGATACGCAGTATTTT. The entire variable domain, with the rest obtained from reference TRBV7-8 and TRBJ2-3, is as follows: GAGVSQSPRYKVAKRGQDVALRCDPISGHVSLFWYQQALGQGPEFLTYFQNEAQLDKSGLPSDRFFAERPEGSVSTLKIQRTQQEDSAVYLCASSPTILGDTQYFGPGTRLTVL.

This clonotype was counted only a few times. The V gene is TRBV29-1, the J gene TRBJ1-5; 10 positions agree with TRBD1. Trimming at V came to 7 bases and at J to 5 bases, leaving 2 bases not matched to a gene. This CDR3 is 12 amino acids long. The V gene's germline CDR1 is SQVTM and CDR2 ANQGSEA. The CDR3 DNA follows: TGCAGCGCAGGACAGGGGGATCAGCCCCAGCATTTT. Protein sequence: CSAGQGDQPQHF.

This clonotype appeared many times. This chain uses TRBV29-1 with TRBJ2-7; possibly TRBD1 for D (5 bases). From germline, CDR1 is SQVTM and CDR2 ANQGSEA. This CDR3 is built from 13 residues. Trimming pared 8 bases from V and 2 bases from J, leaving 16 bases between. The CDR3 DNA sequence: TGCAGCACCCAGGATGGGGCGGCCTACGAGCAGTACTTC. It specifies CSTQDGAAYEQYF.

The rearrangement uses TRBV7-8 and TRBJ2-1; D is possibly TRBD1 (5 bases). CDR1 and CDR2 (germline): SGHVS, FQNEAQ. CDR3 length equals 17 residues. V was clipped by 2 bases and J by 4 bases, with 18 bases between them. CDR3: CASSLTPAEHRYNEQFF. CDR3 sequence (DNA): TGTGCCAGCAGCTTAACTCCGGCGGAGCACAGGTACAATGAGCAGTTCTTC.

V and J are TRBV6-5 and TRBJ1-2; D might be TRBD1 (6 bases). Trimming pared 2 bases from V and 6 bases from J, leaving 19 bases between. This CDR3 has 16 residues. Germline loops: CDR1 MNHEY, CDR2 SVGAGI. As DNA, the CDR3 is TGTGCCAGCAGTTACCCCGGCAGGGGAGGGGCGGATGGCTACACCTTC. This codes for CASSYPGRGGADGYTF.

The V call is TRBV12-3 or TRBV12-4, the J call TRBJ2-1; D call uncertain. The CDR3 is made up of 13 amino acids. The V gene lost 3 bases and the J gene lost 4 bases, with 7 bases spanning the gap. The CDR3 DNA is TGTGCCAGCAGTTTTTCAGAGTACAATGAGCAGTTCTTC. Translated: CASSFSEYNEQFF.

This clonotype occurred a few times. The V call is TRBV29-1, the J call TRBJ2-7; either TRBD1 or TRBD2 may supply D (5 bases each). V was pared by 7 bases and J by 6 bases, with 19 bases between. This CDR3 region has 13 residues. Germline V gives CDR1 SQVTM, CDR2 ANQGSEA. CDR3 DNA sequence: TGCAGCGCCGCCGAGGGGCCAAATCGCGAGCAGTACTTC. Its translation is CSAAEGPNREQYF.

This clonotype came up a few times. This rearrangement joins TRBV27 to TRBJ1-2, with TRBD1 matching over 9 bases. This CDR3 is built from 13 residues. With 7 bases clipped from V and 5 bases from J, the junction kept 5 bases outside the gene matches. Germline CDR1 is MNHEY and CDR2 is SMNVEV (reference sequence). The CDR3 here is CASKRQGDYGYTF. CDR3 nucleotides: TGTGCCAGCAAGCGACAGGGGGATTATGGCTACACCTTC.

This clonotype was observed many times. The chain has TRBV7-4 and TRBJ2-7; D might be TRBD2 (6 bases). Trimming took 5 bases from V and 7 from J, leaving 21 bases between them. Germline lookup yields CDR1 SGHVT and CDR2 SQSDAQ. The CDR3 sequence is 15 residues long. The DNA for the CDR3 is TGTGCCAGCAGCCCGAGGGGACTCTTACGCAGGGAGCAGTACTTC. It translates to CASSPRGLLRREQYF.

The chain combines TRBV6-1 with TRBJ1-5; the D is unclear. The CDR3 spans 16 residues. Germline values: CDR1 MNHNS, CDR2 SASEGT. Trimming removed 6 bases from V and 3 bases from J, with 18 bases in between. The DNA of the CDR3 is TGTGCCAGCAGCAGCCAAGGGCCGCCCAACAATCAGCCCCAGCATTTT. Amino acid sequence: CASSSQGPPNNQPQHF.

The chain combines TRBV10-2 with TRBJ1-2; no clear D gene. V was cut by 6 bases and J by 3 bases, with 11 bases left in between. Germline CDR1 reads WSHSY; CDR2 reads SAAADI. The CDR3 spans 13 residues. CDR3: CASRDPGDYGYTF. CDR3 nucleotides: TGCGCCAGCAGGGACCCTGGAGACTATGGCTACACCTTC.

V is TRBV3-1 and J is TRBJ1-4; D is uncertain. V lost 2 bases and J 0 bases, leaving 13 bases between the germline ends. The CDR3 runs 17 residues. Per germline, CDR1 LGHDT and CDR2 YNNKEL (reference sequence). CDR3 sequence reads: CASSQSPGRATNEKLFF. For the CDR3, the DNA is TGTGCCAGCAGCCAAAGTCCGGGGAGGGCAACTAATGAAAAACTGTTTTTT.

The chain employs TRBV5-1 and TRBJ2-2; a weak D match, TRBD2 (5 bases). CDR1 SGHRS and CDR2 YFSETQ come from the germline V gene. The length of the CDR3 is 14 residues. Between the trimmed V and J ends, which lost 4 bases and 3 bases, there was a span of 10 bases. CDR3 in DNA: TGCGCCAGCAGCGGCGGGCCCCACACCGGGGAGCTGTTTTTT. The encoded protein is CASSGGPHTGELFF.

This clonotype was counted between two and nine times. The chain joins TRBV5-1 to TRBJ2-1, with TRBD2 identical over 7 bases. This CDR3 is built from 12 residues. The V segment lost 1 base and the J segment 13 bases; nucleotides outside the gene matches: 5. Germline loops: CDR1 SGHRS, CDR2 YFSETQ. CDR3 residues: CASSLSAGAQFF. CDR3 in DNA: TGCGCCAGCAGCTTGTCCGCGGGAGCCCAGTTCTTC.

CDR3 amino acids: CSARTGVYNEQFF. CDR3 sequence (DNA): TGCAGTGCTAGAACAGGAGTTTACAATGAGCAGTTCTTC. The chain combines TRBV20-1 with TRBJ2-1, with a weak D call TRBD1 (5 bases). Germline V CDR1 and CDR2: DFQATT, SNEGSKA (reference sequence). The CDR3 totals 13 residues. V gave up 2 bases and J gave up 4 bases, with 9 bases separating them.

Only a few counts were recorded for this clonotype. V and J are TRBV7-2 and TRBJ2-5; perhaps TRBD2 as D (5 bases). CDR1 SGHTA and CDR2 FQGNSA come from the germline V gene. The V end lost 4 bases, the J end lost 4 bases, and 16 bases lay between the germline ends. The CDR3 loop spans 15 amino acids. CDR3 region: CASSSPPLASETQYF. In nucleotides, the CDR3 is TGTGCCAGCAGCTCCCCCCCTCTAGCATCAGAGACCCAGTACTTC.

This clonotype was seen only a few times. The V call is TRBV11-2, the J call TRBJ1-1, with D unclear. The CDR3 is 12 residues long. The V and J ends lost 0 bases and 3 bases respectively, with 2 bases between them. CDR1 SGHAT and CDR2 FQNNGV come from the germline V gene. This CDR3 reads CASSLDYTEAFF. For the CDR3, the DNA is TGTGCCAGCAGCTTAGATTACACTGAAGCTTTCTTT.

V usage is TRBV2 and J usage is TRBJ1-5; D gene unclear. The CDR3 covers 14 residues. Trimming pared 1 base from V and 4 bases from J, leaving 8 bases between. Germline CDR1 reads SNHLY; CDR2 reads FYNNEI. The CDR3 sequence: CASSEDIVNQPQHF. Here the CDR3 DNA reads TGTGCCAGCAGTGAAGATATAGTAAATCAGCCCCAGCATTTT.